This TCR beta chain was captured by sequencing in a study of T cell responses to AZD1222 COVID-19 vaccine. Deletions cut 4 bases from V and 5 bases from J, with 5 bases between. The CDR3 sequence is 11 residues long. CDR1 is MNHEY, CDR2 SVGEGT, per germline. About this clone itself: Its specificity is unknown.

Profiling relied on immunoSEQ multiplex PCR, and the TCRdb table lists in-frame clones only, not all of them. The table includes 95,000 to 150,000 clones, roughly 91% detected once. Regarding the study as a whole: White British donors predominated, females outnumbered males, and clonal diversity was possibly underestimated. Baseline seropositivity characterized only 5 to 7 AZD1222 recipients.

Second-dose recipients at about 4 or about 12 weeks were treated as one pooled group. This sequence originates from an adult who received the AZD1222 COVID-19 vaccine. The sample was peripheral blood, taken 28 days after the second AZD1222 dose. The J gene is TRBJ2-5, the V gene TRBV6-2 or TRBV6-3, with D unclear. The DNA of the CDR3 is TGTGCCAGCAGTTCAGAGGAGACCCAGTACTTC. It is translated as CASSSEETQYF.